This entry concerns a single T cell receptor (beta chain). Antigen specificity is unknown. The source of the sample is a study of cytomegalovirus exposure and HLA in healthy donors. Broader study findings: The investigators catalogued 150 or so TCR beta chains as cytomegalovirus-associated.

The method was immunoSEQ multiplex PCR; TCRdb's version includes in-frame clones alone and lacks a portion of them. The sample includes over 200,000 clones, around 91% of them seen just once. In germline, CDR1 is LNHDA, CDR2 SQIVND (reference sequence). CDR3 length: 15 amino acids. V was cut by 3 bases and J by 0 bases, with 12 bases left in between. This receptor was identified in a woman aged 25 to 39 in good health and CMV-seronegative. The V call is TRBV19, the J call TRBJ2-7, with D perhaps TRBD1 (6 bases). The source material was PBMCs. CDR3 in amino acids: CASSIVSGASYEQYF. The DNA of the CDR3 is TGTGCCAGTAGTATTGTCTCAGGGGCCTCCTACGAGCAGTACTTC. The entire variable domain, with the rest obtained from reference TRBV19 and TRBJ2-7, is as follows: DGGITQSPKYLFRKEGQNVTLSCEQNLNHDAMYWYRQDPGQGLRLIYYSQIVNDFQKGDIAEGYSVSREKKESFPLTVTSAQKNPTAFYLCASSIVSGASYEQYFGPGTRLTVT.